This T cell receptor beta chain is from a study of cytotoxic CD8 clonotypes in ibrutinib-treated CLL. Study background: Enrolment comprised about 10 relapsed/refractory and over 14 treatment-naive patients; around 18 were IGHV unmutated. Outcomes included approximately 25 partial and 2 complete responses; after median roughly six years, approximately 14 stayed remitted and roughly twelve progressed. Per sample, productive templates averaged 255,043 and productive rearrangements averaged approximately 87,000. Study observations and caveats: At progression, clonality fell back toward baseline after rising at ibrutinib response.

This CDR3 is built from 14 residues. The V end was cut by 8 bases, the J end by 6 bases, with 16 bases between. The V gene's germline CDR1 is SGHDN and CDR2 FVKESK. This clone was detected only a few times. Its antigen remains unknown. Profiled with immunoSEQ multiplex PCR; TCRdb holds only in-frame clones, not every one. The table records 9,500 to 15,000 clones, 55% to 65% of them present only once. V and J are TRBV14 and TRBJ2-2; tentative D call: TRBD1 (5 bases). This TCR was sampled from a human donor with chronic lymphocytic leukemia. This sample comprised PBMCs, obtained before ibrutinib treatment. The CDR3 sequence is CASCAQGTAGELFF. CDR3 DNA sequence: TGTGCCAGCTGCGCTCAGGGTACCGCCGGGGAGCTGTTTTTT. The full variable domain, with the rest looked up from reference TRBV14 and TRBJ2-2, is EAGVTQFPSHSVIEKGQTVTLRCDPISGHDNLYWYRRVMGKEIKFLLHFVKESKQDESGMPNNRFLAERTGGTYSTLKVQPAELEDSGVYFCASCAQGTAGELFFGEGSRLTVL.